This note documents a single TCR beta chain sequence. The ends were cut back, 6 bases at V and 7 bases at J, with 16 bases in the middle. Germline V gene lookup returns CDR1 SNHLY and CDR2 FYNNEI. This CDR3 is built from 14 residues. The sample originates from a study of blood T cell repertoires in COVID-19. Overall study context: Sample material is recorded as cDNA or gDNA derived from T cells, B-cell-depleted T cells, or PBMCs.

The assay was immunoSEQ multiplex PCR, and TCRdb's table has in-frame clones only and misses some. This repertoire shows 150,000 or so clones, approximately 83% found once; its top ten account for roughly 3%. The receptor's source is a woman aged 80 or over with acute or convalescent COVID-19. The sample consisted of peripheral blood. The chain links TRBV2 to TRBJ2-4, with a possible D match to TRBD1 (6 bases). CDR3 bases: TGTGCCAGCAGCCCTACGGACCAGGGGAACATTCAGTACTTC. As protein: CASSPTDQGNIQYF.